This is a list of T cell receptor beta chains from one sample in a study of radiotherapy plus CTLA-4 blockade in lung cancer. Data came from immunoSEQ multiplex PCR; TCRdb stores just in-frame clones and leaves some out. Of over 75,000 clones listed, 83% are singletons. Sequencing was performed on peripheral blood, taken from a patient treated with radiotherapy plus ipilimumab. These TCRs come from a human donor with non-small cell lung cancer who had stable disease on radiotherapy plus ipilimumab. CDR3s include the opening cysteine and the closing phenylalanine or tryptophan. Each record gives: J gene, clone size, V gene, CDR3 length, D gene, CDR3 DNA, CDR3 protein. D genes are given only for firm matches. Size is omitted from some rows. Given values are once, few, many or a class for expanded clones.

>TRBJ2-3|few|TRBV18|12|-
TGTGCCAGCTCATCTGTCACAGATACGCAGTATTTT
CASSSVTDTQYF
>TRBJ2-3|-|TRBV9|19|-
TGTGCCAGCAGCCCCCCGTGGTGGGAGGGGGGGTCTAGCACAGATACGCAGTATTTT
CASSPPWWEGGSSTDTQYF
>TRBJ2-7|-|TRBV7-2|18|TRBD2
TGTGCCAGCAGCTACCCGGGACTAGCAATGAAAGACTGGAGCGAGCAGTACTTC
CASSYPGLAMKDWSEQYF
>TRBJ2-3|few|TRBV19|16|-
TGTGCCAGTAGTAGCGGCCTGCTAGACTACACAGATACGCAGTATTTT
CASSSGLLDYTDTQYF
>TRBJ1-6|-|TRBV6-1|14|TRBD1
TGTGCCAGCACTGGGACAGGGGGTAATTCACCCCTCCACTTT
CASTGTGGNSPLHF
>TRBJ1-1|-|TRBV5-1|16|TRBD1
TGCGCCAGCAGCGTTGGACAGGGGGCAGGGAGGACTGAAGCTTTCTTT
CASSVGQGAGRTEAFF
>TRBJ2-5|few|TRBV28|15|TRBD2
TGTGCCAGCCGGCTAGCGGGGGGCCTCCAAGAGACCCAGTACTTC
CASRLAGGLQETQYF
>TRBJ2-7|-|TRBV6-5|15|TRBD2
TGTGCCAGCAGTCGACTAGCGGGCGCTTCCTACGAGCAGTACTTC
CASSRLAGASYEQYF
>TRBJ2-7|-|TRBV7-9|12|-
TGTGCCAGCAGCTTAGCCGGCCACGAGCAGTACTTC
CASSLAGHEQYF
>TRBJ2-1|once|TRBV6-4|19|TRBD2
TGTGCCAGCGGCCATGGGACAGCGGGGGGGTTCAGCTCCTACAATGAGCAGTTCTTC
CASGHGTAGGFSSYNEQFF
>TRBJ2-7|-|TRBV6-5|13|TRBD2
TGTGCCAGCAGGGAAAGCGGGGGGGACGAGCAGTACTTC
CASRESGGDEQYF
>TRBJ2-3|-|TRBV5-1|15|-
TGCGCCAGCAGCTTGGCCGAATTTCGTACAGATACGCAGTATTTT
CASSLAEFRTDTQYF
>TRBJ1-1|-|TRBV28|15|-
TGTGCCAGCAGTTTAACGAGGGTTGGGGGCACTGAAGCTTTCTTT
CASSLTRVGGTEAFF
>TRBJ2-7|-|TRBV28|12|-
TGTGCCAGCAGCCCAGGGACCTACGAGCAGTACTTC
CASSPGTYEQYF
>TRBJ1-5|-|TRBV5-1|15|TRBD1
TGCGCCAGCAGCTTGTCCACAGGGGGCAATCAGCCCCAGCATTTT
CASSLSTGGNQPQHF
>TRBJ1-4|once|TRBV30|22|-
TGTGCCTGGAGTGTAGGTTTCAGGCCCGAGAAGGGAGAACACTTAACTAATGAAAAACTGTTTTTT
CAWSVGFRPEKGEHLTNEKLFF
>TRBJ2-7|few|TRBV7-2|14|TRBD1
TGTGCCAGCAGCCCAGGCGGCCAGGGGGCCAAGCAGTACTTC
CASSPGGQGAKQYF
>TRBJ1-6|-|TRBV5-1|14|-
TGCGCCAGCAGCTTCCAGGGGTCTAGTTCACCCCTCCACTTT
CASSFQGSSSPLHF
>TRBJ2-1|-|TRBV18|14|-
TGTGCCAGCTCACCATCGAGTGCCTACAATGAGCAGTTCTTC
CASSPSSAYNEQFF
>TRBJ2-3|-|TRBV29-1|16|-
TGCAGCGTTGAGGGGGCGGTCGGTGAAAGCACAGATACGCAGTATTTT
CSVEGAVGESTDTQYF